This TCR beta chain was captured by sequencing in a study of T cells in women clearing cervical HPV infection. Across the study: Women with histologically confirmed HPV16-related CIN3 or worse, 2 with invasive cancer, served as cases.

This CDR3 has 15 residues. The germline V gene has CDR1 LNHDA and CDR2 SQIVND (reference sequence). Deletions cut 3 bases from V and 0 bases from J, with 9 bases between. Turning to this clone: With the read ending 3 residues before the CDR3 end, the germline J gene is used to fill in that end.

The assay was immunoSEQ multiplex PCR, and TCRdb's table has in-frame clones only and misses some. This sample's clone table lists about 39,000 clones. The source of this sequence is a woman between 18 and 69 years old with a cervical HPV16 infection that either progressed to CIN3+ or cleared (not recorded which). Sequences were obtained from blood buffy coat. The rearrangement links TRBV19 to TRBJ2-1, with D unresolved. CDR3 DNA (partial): TGTGCCAGTAGTATGGCGGCGATCTCCTACAATGAG. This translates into CASSMAAISYNE. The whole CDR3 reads CASSMAAISYNEQFF.